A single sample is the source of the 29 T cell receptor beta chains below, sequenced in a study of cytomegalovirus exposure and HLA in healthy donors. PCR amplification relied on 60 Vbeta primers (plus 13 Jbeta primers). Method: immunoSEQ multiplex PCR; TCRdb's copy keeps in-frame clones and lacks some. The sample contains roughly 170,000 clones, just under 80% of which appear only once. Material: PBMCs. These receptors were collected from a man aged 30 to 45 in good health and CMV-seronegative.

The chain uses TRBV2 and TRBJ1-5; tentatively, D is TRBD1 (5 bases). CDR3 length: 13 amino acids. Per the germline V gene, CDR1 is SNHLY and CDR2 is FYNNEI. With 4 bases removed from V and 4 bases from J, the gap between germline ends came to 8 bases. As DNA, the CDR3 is TGTGCCAGCAGTGGACAGCTGAATCAGCCCCAGCATTTT. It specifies CASSGQLNQPQHF.

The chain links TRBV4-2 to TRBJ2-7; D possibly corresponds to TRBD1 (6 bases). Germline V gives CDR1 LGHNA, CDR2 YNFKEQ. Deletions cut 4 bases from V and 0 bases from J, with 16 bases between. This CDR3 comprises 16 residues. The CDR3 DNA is TGTGCCAGCAGCCCTCAGAGGGGGTCTAGCTCCTACGAGCAGTACTTC. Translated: CASSPQRGSSSYEQYF.

CDR3 region: CASSFGLAGGNIQYF. As DNA, the CDR3 is TGTGCCAGCAGTTTCGGACTAGCGGGAGGGAACATTCAGTACTTC. The rearrangement joins TRBV28 to TRBJ2-4, with 15 positions matching TRBD2. Unmatched junction bases numbered 1, after V lost 3 bases and J lost 7 bases. The CDR3 has 15 amino acids. CDR1 and CDR2 from the germline V gene are MDHEN and SYDVKM.

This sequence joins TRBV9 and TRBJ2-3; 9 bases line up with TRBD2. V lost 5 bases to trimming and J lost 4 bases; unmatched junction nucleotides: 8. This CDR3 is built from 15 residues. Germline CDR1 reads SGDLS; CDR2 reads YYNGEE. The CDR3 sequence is CASSSMRGGPDTQYF. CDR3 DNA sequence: TGTGCCAGCAGTTCCATGCGGGGGGGCCCAGATACGCAGTATTTT.

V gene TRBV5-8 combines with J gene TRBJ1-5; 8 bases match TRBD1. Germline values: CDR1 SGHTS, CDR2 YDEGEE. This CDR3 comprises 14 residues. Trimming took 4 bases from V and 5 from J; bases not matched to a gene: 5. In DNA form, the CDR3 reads TGTGCCAGCAGCCCCGGACAGGGCTATCAGCCCCAGCATTTT. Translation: CASSPGQGYQPQHF.

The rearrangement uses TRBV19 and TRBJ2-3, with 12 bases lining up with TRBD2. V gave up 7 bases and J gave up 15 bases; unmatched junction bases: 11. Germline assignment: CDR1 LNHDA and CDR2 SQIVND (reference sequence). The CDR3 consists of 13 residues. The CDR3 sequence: CASIARGTSGLYF. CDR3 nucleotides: TGTGCCAGTATCGCCAGGGGGACTAGCGGGCTATATTTT.

In nucleotides, the CDR3 is TGTGCCAGTAGTCCAAGGACAGCGAACACCGGGGAGCTGTTTTTT. Its translation is CASSPRTANTGELFF. This chain joins TRBV19 and TRBJ2-2, with D possibly TRBD1 on 6 matching bases. V lost 5 bases, J lost 0 bases, and 10 bases lay in between. Germline CDR1 LNHDA, CDR2 SQIVND (reference sequence). CDR3 length: 15 amino acids.

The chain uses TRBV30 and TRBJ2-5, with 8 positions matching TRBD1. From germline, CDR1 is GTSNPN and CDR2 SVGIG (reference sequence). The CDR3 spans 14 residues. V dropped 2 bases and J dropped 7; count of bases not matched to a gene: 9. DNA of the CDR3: TGTGCCTGGAGTTGGACAGGGATCGGGGCGACCCAGTACTTC. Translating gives CAWSWTGIGATQYF. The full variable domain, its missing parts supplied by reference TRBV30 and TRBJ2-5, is SQTIHQWPATLVQPVGSPLSLECTVEGTSNPNLYWYRQAAGRGLQLLFYSVGIGQISSEVPQNLSASRPQDRQFILSSKKLLLSDSGFYLCAWSWTGIGATQYFGPGTRLLVL.

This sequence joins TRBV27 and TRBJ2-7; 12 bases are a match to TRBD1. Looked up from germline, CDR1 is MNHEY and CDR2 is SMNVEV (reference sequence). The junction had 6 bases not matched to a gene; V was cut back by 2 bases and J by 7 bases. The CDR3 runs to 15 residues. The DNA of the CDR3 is TGTGCCAGCAGTTTAGGGACAGGGGGCGCGTGGGAGCAGTACTTC. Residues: CASSLGTGGAWEQYF.

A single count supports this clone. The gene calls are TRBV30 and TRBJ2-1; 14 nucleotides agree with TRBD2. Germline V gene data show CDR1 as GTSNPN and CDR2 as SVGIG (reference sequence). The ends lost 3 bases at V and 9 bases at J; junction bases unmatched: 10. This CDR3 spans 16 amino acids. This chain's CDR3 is CAWRTRGTSGSREQFF. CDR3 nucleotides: TGTGCCTGGAGGACGCGAGGGACTAGCGGGAGTCGTGAGCAGTTCTTC.

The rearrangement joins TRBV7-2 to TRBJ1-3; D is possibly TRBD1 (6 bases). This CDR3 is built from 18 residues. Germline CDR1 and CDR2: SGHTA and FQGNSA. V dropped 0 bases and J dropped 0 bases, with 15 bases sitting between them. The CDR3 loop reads CASSLAYGGRASGNTIYF. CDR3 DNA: TGTGCCAGCAGCTTAGCGTACGGGGGGCGGGCCTCTGGAAACACCATATATTTT.

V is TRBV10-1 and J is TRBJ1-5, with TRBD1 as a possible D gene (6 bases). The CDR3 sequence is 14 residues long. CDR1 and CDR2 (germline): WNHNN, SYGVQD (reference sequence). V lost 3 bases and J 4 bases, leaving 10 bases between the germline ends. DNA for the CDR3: TGCGCCAGCAGTGATTTAGGGGGAAATCAGCCCCAGCATTTT. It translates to CASSDLGGNQPQHF.

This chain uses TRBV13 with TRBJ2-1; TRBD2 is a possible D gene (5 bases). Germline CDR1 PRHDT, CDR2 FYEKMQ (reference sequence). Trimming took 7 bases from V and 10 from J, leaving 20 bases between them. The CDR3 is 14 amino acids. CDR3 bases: TGTGCCAGCACGTCGGGCGGGCGGGCCGGGGAGCAGTTCTTC. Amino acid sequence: CASTSGGRAGEQFF.

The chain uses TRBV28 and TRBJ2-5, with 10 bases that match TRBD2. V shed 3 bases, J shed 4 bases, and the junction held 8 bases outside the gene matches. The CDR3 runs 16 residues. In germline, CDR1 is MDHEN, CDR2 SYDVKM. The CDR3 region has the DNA TGTGCCAGCAGTTTCGGACTAGCGGAGTTCTTAGAGACCCAGTACTTC. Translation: CASSFGLAEFLETQYF.

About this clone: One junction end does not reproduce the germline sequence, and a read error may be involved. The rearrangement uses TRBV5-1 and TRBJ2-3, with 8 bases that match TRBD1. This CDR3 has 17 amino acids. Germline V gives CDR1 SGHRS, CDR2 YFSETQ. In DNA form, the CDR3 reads TGCGCCAGCAACTTGTATGGGACAGGACTTTTCACAGATACGCAGTATTTT. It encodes CASNLYGTGLFTDTQYF.

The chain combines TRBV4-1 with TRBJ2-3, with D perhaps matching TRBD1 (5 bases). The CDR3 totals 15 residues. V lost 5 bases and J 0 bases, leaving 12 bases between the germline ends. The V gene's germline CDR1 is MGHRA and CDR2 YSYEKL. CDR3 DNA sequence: TGCGCCAGCAGCGGTCGTCCAGGGAGCACAGATACGCAGTATTTT. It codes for CASSGRPGSTDTQYF.

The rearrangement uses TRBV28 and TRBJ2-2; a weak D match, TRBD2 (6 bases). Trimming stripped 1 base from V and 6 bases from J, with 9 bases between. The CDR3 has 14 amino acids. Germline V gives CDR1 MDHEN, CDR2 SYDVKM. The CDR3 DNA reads TGTGCCAGCAGTTTATTCTGGGGGGCCGGGGAGCTGTTTTTT. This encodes CASSLFWGAGELFF. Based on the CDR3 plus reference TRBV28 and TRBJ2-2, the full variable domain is DVKVTQSSRYLVKRTGEKVFLECVQDMDHENMFWYRQDPGLGLRLIYFSYDVKMKEKGDIPEGYSVSREKKERFSLILESASTNQTSMYLCASSLFWGAGELFFGEGSRLTVL.

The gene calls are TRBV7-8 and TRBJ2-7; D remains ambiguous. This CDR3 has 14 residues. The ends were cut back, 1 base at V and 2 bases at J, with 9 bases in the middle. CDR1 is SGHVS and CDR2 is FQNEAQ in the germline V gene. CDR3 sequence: CASSLEITPYEQYF. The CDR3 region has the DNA TGTGCCAGCAGCTTAGAAATTACTCCCTACGAGCAGTACTTC.

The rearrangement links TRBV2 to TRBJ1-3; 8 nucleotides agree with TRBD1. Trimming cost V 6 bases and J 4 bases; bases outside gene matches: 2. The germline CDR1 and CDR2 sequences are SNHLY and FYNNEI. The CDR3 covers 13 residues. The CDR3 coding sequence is TGTGCCAGCAGAGGACAGGGAGGAAACACCATATATTTT. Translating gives CASRGQGGNTIYF. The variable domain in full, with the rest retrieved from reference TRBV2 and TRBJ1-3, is EPEVTQTPSHQVTQMGQEVILRCVPISNHLYFYWYRQILGQKVEFLVSFYNNEISEKSEIFDDQFSVERPDGSNFTLKIRSTKLEDSAMYFCASRGQGGNTIYFGEGSWLTVV.

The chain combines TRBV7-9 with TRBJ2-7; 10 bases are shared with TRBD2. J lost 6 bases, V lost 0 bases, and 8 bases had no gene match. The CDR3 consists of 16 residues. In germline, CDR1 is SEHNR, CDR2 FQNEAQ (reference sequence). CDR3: CASSLAGPSGSAEQYF. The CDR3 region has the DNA TGTGCCAGCAGCTTAGCGGGCCCTAGCGGGAGTGCCGAGCAGTACTTC.

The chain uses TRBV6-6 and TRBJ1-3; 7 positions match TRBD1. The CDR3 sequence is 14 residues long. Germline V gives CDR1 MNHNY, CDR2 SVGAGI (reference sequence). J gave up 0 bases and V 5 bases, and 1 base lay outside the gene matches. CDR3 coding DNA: TGTGCCAGCAGTGGACAGGTCTCTGGAAACACCATATATTTT. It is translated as CASSGQVSGNTIYF.

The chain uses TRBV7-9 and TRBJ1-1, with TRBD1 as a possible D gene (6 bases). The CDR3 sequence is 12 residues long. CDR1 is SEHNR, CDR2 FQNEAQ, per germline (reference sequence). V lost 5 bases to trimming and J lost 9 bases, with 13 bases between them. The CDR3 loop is CASSTTGFKAFF. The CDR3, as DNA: TGTGCCAGCAGCACGACAGGATTCAAAGCTTTCTTT.

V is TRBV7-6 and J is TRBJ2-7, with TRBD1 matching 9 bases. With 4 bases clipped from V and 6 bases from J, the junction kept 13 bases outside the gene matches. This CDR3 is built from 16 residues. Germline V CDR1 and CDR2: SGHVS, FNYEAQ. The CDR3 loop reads CASSSQGGDRAGEQYF. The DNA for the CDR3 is TGTGCCAGCAGCTCCCAAGGGGGGGACAGGGCCGGCGAGCAGTACTTC. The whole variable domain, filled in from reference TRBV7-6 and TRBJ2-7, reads GAGVSQSPRYKVTKRGQDVALRCDPISGHVSLYWYRQALGQGPEFLTYFNYEAQQDKSGLPNDRFSAERPEGSISTLTIQRTEQRDSAMYRCASSSQGGDRAGEQYFGPGTRLTVT.

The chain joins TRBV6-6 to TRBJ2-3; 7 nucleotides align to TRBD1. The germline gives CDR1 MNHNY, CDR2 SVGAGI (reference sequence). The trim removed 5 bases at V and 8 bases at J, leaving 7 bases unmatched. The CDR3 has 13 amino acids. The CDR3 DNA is TGTGCCAGCAGTACGGGACAGCTCGGTACGCAGTATTTT. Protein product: CASSTGQLGTQYF.

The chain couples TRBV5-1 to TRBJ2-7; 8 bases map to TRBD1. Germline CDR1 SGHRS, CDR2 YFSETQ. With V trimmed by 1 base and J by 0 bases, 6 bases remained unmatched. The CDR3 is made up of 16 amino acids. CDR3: CASSLLRQGSSYEQYF. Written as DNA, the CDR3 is TGCGCCAGCAGCTTGCTTCGACAGGGGAGCTCCTACGAGCAGTACTTC.

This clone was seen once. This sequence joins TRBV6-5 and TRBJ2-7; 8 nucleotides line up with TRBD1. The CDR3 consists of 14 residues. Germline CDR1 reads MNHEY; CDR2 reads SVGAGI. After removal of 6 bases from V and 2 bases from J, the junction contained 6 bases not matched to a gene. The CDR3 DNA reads TGTGCCAGCAGACATGGACAGGGTGCCTACGAGCAGTACTTC. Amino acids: CASRHGQGAYEQYF.

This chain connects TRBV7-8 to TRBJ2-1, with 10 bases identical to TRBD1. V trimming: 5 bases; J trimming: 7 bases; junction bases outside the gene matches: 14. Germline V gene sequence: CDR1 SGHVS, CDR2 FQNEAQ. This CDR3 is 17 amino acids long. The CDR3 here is CASSPRIGGQGRNEQFF. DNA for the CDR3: TGTGCCAGCAGCCCCCGCATAGGGGGACAGGGGAGGAATGAGCAGTTCTTC.

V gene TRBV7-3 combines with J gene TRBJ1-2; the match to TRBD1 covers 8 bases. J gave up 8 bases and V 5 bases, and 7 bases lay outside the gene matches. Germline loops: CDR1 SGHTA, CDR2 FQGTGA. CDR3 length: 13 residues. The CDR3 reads CASSLGQGAGYTF. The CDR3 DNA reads TGTGCCAGCAGCCTCGGACAGGGTGCGGGCTACACCTTC.

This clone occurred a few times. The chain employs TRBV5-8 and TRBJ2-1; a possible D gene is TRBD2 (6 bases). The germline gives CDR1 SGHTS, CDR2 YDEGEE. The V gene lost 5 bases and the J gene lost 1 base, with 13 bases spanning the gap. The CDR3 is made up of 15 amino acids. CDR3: CASRQTSGSYNEQFF. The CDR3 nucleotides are TGTGCCAGCAGACAGACTAGTGGGTCCTACAATGAGCAGTTCTTC.